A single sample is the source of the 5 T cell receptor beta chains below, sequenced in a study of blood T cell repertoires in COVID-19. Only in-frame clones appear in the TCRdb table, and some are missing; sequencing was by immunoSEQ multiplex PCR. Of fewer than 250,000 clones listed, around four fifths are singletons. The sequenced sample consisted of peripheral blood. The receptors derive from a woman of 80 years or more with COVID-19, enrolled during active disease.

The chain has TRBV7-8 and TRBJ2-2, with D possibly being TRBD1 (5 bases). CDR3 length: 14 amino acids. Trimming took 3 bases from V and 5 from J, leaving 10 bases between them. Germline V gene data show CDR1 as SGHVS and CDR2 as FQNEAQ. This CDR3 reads CASSFFQGTGELFF. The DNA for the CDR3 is TGTGCCAGCAGCTTCTTTCAGGGAACCGGGGAGCTGTTTTTT.

DNA of the CDR3: TGTGCCAGCAGCCCGGGACTAGCGGGCGTTGGGTATGAGCAGTTCTTC. Amino acid sequence: CASSPGLAGVGYEQFF. This chain joins TRBV14 and TRBJ2-1, with TRBD2 matching 12 bases. CDR3 length: 16 residues. V lost 4 bases, J lost 8 bases, and 9 bases stayed unmatched. The V gene's germline CDR1 is SGHDN and CDR2 FVKESK.

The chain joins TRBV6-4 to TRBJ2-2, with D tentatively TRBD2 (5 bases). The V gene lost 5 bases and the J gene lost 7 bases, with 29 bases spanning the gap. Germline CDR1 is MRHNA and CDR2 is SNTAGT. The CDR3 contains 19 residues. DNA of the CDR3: TGTGCCAGCAGTTCATCACCAGTAGCCCTCCCCACCCGGGGCGGGGAGCTGTTTTTT. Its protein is CASSSSPVALPTRGGELFF.

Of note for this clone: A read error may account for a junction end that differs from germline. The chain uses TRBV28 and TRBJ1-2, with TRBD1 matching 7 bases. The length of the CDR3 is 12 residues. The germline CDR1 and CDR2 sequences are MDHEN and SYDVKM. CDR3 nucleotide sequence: TGTGCTAGCAGACAGGGTCGGTATGGCTACACCTTC. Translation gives CASRQGRYGYTF.

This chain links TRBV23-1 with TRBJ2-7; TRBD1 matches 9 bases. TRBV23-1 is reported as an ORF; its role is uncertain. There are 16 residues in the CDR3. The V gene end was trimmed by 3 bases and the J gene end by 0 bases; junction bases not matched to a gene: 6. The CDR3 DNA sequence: TGCGCCAGCAGTCATATACGGACAGGGGACTCCTACGAGCAGTACTTC. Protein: CASSHIRTGDSYEQYF.